This T cell receptor (beta chain) was observed in a study of T cell responses to AZD1222 COVID-19 vaccine. The ends were cut back, 3 bases at V and 4 bases at J, with 12 bases in the middle. Germline CDR1 reads GTSNPN; CDR2 reads SVGIG (reference sequence). The CDR3 is 13 amino acids. Assay used: immunoSEQ multiplex PCR; TCRdb lists only in-frame clones, some missing. Counted here are 150,000 or so clones, 85% to 95% occurring once; the ten biggest clones make up approximately 4.7%. This sequence joins TRBV30 and TRBJ1-1; possibly TRBD1 for D (6 bases). The receptor was derived from an adult in good health. Source: peripheral blood, taken on day 0 of AZD1222 vaccination. The CDR3 bases are TGTGCCTGGAGACAGGGATTTAGCACTGAAGCTTTCTTT. As protein: CAWRQGFSTEAFF.